The 13 T cell receptor beta chains given below trace back to one sample, sequenced in a study of cytomegalovirus exposure and HLA in healthy donors (dated by TCRdb to about 2017). Libraries came from the immunoSEQ multiplex PCR assay. For the multiplex PCR, a mixture combining 60 forward primers for TCR Vbeta segments and 13 reverse primers for TCR Jbeta segments was used. TCRdb took this table from immuneACCESS and kept in-frame rearrangements with V and J called. Such tables lack part of the clones; where checked against another copy, unresolved V genes explain under half of the gap, and the rest is unexplained. This sample lists around 130,000 clones; 8.5% were detected once. The ten largest clones take up 5.5% of the sample. The material sequenced was PBMCs. These TCRs come from a man aged 40-49 years in good health and CMV-seronegative.

The chain has TRBV4-2 and TRBJ1-5; D uncertain. V dropped 0 bases and J dropped 3 bases, with 6 bases sitting between them. This CDR3 has 14 residues. Germline values: CDR1 LGHNA, CDR2 YNFKEQ. CDR3 in DNA: TGTGCCAGCAGCCAAGAGGGCCTCAATCAGCCCCAGCATTTT. Its translation: CASSQEGLNQPQHF.

J is TRBJ1-1 and V is TRBV5-1; TRBD1 agrees at 8 bases. CDR3 length: 14 amino acids. The V and J ends lost 2 bases and 2 bases, in that order; junction bases with no gene match: 2. From germline, CDR1 is SGHRS and CDR2 YFSETQ. CDR3 coding DNA: TGCGCCAGCAGCTTTGCAGGGGGCAACACTGAAGCTTTCTTT. It translates to CASSFAGGNTEAFF.

This clone has just a few counts. This chain links TRBV20-1 with TRBJ1-1; D gene uncertain. Between the trimmed V and J ends, which lost 5 bases and 1 base, there was a span of 5 bases. This CDR3 contains 11 residues. Germline CDR1 DFQATT, CDR2 SNEGSKA (reference sequence). CDR3 sequence (DNA): TGCAGTGCTTCCCGGAACACTGAAGCTTTCTTT. Translating it yields CSASRNTEAFF.

The CDR3 is CAISESTSGGGGYEQYF. DNA for the CDR3: TGTGCCATCAGTGAGTCGACAAGCGGCGGGGGAGGTTACGAGCAGTACTTC. V is TRBV10-3 and J is TRBJ2-7; 7 bases are a match to TRBD2. Germline-derived CDR1 and CDR2 are ENHRY and SYGVKD. The CDR3 totals 17 residues. Unmatched junction bases numbered 12, after V lost 0 bases and J lost 4 bases.

This clone has a handful of counts. The chain uses TRBV6-5 and TRBJ1-1; 7 nucleotides match TRBD1. The junction had 4 bases not matched to a gene; V was cut back by 6 bases and J by 3 bases. Germline V gene sequence: CDR1 MNHEY, CDR2 SVGAGI. The CDR3 covers 13 residues. This chain's CDR3 is CASSPRGDTEAFF. As DNA, the CDR3 is TGTGCCAGCAGCCCCAGGGGGGACACTGAAGCTTTCTTT.

The table lists this clone with a few counts. The chain links TRBV7-2 to TRBJ2-7; D not certain. This CDR3 has 15 residues. Germline CDR1 SGHTA, CDR2 FQGNSA. V was pared by 6 bases and J by 0 bases, with 15 bases between. CDR3 amino acids: CASRIVARSSYEQYF. CDR3 sequence (DNA): TGTGCCAGCAGGATTGTCGCTAGAAGCTCCTACGAGCAGTACTTC. Drawing the rest from reference TRBV7-2 and TRBJ2-7, the complete variable domain is GAGVSQSPSNKVTEKGKDVELRCDPISGHTALYWYRQSLGQGLEFLIYFQGNSAPDKSGLPSDRFSAERTGGSVSTLTIQRTQQEDSAVYLCASRIVARSSYEQYFGPGTRLTVT.

In its sample, this clone was seen a few times. CDR3 sequence (DNA): TGCGCCAGCAGCTTGGCGGGGTCTAGCACAGATACGCAGTATTTT. Its protein is CASSLAGSSTDTQYF. The chain joins TRBV5-1 to TRBJ2-3; perhaps TRBD2 as D (5 bases). CDR3 length: 15 residues. V shed 0 bases and J shed 0 bases, with 8 bases lying between them. Germline V gene data show CDR1 as SGHRS and CDR2 as YFSETQ.

V gene TRBV2 combines with J gene TRBJ2-5; D is undetermined. The J call is doubtful: the DNA matches TRBJ2-7 better. The CDR3 sequence is 14 residues long. CDR1 and CDR2 from the germline V gene are SNHLY and FYNNEI. The CDR3 region has the DNA TGTGCCAGCAGTGACGGCAGGCCTTCCTACGAGCAGTACTTC. This translates into CASSDGRPSYEQYF.

The chain combines TRBV14 with TRBJ2-7, with 8 bases fitting TRBD1. The CDR3 contains 14 residues. From germline, CDR1 is SGHDN and CDR2 FVKESK. The V segment lost 2 bases and the J segment 5 bases; nucleotides outside the gene matches: 5. This chain's CDR3 is CASSQYGQGHEQYF. The CDR3 nucleotides are TGTGCCAGCAGCCAATACGGACAGGGCCACGAGCAGTACTTC.

V and J are TRBV18 and TRBJ2-1; D ambiguous. With 6 bases removed from V and 5 bases from J, the gap between germline ends came to 17 bases. CDR3 length equals 15 residues. CDR1 and CDR2 (germline): KGHSH, LQKENI. CDR3 amino acids: CASSPSIIAHNEQFF. The CDR3 region has the DNA TGTGCCAGCTCTCCCAGCATAATAGCCCACAATGAGCAGTTCTTC.

The chain combines TRBV6-5 with TRBJ1-2, with a tentative D call TRBD1 (5 bases). Germline CDR1 reads MNHEY; CDR2 reads SVGAGI. Trimming cost V 6 bases and J 9 bases, with 20 bases left between them. This CDR3 is built from 14 residues. The CDR3 spells CASSPTATVPSYTF. As DNA, the CDR3 is TGTGCCAGCAGCCCAACCGCGACAGTTCCAAGCTACACCTTC.

The V gene is TRBV9, the J gene TRBJ2-7, with 10 bases that match TRBD2. This CDR3 is built from 15 residues. Trimming cost V 2 bases and J 7 bases; bases outside gene matches: 9. Per the germline V gene, CDR1 is SGDLS and CDR2 is YYNGEE. The chain's CDR3 is CASSVTGTSAGEQYF. CDR3 DNA sequence: TGTGCCAGCAGCGTTACCGGGACTAGCGCTGGTGAGCAGTACTTC.

V and J are TRBV6-6 and TRBJ2-5, with TRBD1 identical over 7 bases. The CDR3 has 13 residues. Looked up from germline, CDR1 is MNHNY and CDR2 is SVGAGI (reference sequence). The V segment lost 5 bases and the J segment 5 bases; nucleotides outside the gene matches: 5. The CDR3 protein is CASSGGDSETQYF. The CDR3 DNA follows: TGTGCCAGCAGTGGTGGGGACAGCGAGACCCAGTACTTC.